The clone carrying this T cell receptor (beta chain) was seen a handful of times. This sample is drawn from a study of blood T cell repertoires in COVID-19. At the level of the study: The United States, Italy and Spain were the sources of the acute and convalescent COVID-19 samples. PBMCs, B-cell-depleted T cells, or T cells were the source of the cDNA or gDNA that made up the material.

The ends lost 0 bases at V and 5 bases at J; junction bases unmatched: 3. CDR1 is LNHNV and CDR2 is YYDKDF in the germline V gene (reference sequence). This CDR3 has 15 residues. Sequencing used immunoSEQ multiplex PCR; TCRdb keeps in-frame clones, though not all of them. The sample gives roughly 100,000 clones, roughly nine tenths of which show up once; around 3.7% is in the top ten. This TCR came from a woman aged 60-70 years with acute or convalescent COVID-19. Sequencing used peripheral blood. This chain uses TRBV15 with TRBJ2-2; 7 nucleotides align to TRBD2. The CDR3 nucleotides read TGTGCCACCAGCAGAGATGTACTAGCGACCGGGGAGCTGTTTTTT. Translated, it gives CATSRDVLATGELFF.